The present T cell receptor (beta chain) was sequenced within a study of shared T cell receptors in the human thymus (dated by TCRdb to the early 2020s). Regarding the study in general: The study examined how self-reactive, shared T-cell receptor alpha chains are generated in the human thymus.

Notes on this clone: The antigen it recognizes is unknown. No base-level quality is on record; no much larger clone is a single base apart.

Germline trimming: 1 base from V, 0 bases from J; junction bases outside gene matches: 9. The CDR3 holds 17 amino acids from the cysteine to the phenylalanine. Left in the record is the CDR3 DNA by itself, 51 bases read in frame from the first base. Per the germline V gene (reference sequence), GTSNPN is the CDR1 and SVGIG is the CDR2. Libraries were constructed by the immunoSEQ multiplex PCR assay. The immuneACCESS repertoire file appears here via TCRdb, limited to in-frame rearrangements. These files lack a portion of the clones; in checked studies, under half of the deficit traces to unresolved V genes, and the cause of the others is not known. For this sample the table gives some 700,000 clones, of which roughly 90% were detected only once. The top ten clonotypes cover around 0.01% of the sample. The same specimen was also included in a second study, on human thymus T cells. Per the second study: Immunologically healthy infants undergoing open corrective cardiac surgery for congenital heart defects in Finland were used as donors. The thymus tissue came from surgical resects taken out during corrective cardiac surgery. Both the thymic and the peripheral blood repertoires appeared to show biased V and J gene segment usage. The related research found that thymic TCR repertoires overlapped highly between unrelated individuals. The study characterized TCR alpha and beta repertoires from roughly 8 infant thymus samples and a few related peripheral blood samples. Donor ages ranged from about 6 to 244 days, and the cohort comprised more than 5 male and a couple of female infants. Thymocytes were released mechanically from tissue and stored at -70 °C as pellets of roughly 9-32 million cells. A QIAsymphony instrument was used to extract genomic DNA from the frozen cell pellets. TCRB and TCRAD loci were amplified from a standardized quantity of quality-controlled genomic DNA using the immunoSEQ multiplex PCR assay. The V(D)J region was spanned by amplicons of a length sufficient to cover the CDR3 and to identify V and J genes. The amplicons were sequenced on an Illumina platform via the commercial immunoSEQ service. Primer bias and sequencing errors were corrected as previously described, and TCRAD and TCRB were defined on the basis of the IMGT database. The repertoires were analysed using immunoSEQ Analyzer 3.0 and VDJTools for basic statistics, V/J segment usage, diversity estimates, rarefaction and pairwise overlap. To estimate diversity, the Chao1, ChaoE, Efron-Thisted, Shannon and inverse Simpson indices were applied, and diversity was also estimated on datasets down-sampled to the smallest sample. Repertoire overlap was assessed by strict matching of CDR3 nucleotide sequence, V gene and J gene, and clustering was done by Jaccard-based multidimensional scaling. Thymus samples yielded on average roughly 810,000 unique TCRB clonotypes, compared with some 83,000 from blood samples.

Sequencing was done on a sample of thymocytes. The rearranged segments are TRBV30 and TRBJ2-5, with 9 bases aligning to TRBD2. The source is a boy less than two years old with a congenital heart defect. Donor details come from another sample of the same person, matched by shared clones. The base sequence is TGTGCCTGGAGTGGGACTAGCGCATCCTCGTACCAAGAGACCCAGTACTTC. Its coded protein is CAWSGTSASSYQETQYF.